Listed below are T cell receptor beta chains from one sample, sequenced in a study of blood T cell repertoires in COVID-19. The data were produced by immunoSEQ multiplex PCR, yet TCRdb's version contains in-frame clones alone and is incomplete. The sample consists of fewer than 300,000 clones, 82% of them appearing once. Sequenced input: peripheral blood. The receptors derive from a woman younger than 30 with acute or convalescent COVID-19. Both conserved end residues are part of each CDR3. Fields, in order: CDR3 DNA, CDR3 protein, D gene, V gene, clone size, J gene. D genes are given only for firm matches. Expanded clones get a size class; other rows say once, few or many, or leave the size out.

DNA: TGTGCCAGCAGTTTCGTGACTAGCGGAGATCCCGAACTAGCCAAAAACATTCAGTACTTC
CDR3: CASSFVTSGDPELAKNIQYF
D: TRBD2
V: TRBV6-2/TRBV6-3
size: .
J: TRBJ2-4

DNA: TGCGCCAGCAGCCAACCAACCGGGACAGTCAATGAGCAGTTCTTC
CDR3: CASSQPTGTVNEQFF
D: TRBD1
V: TRBV4-3
size: once
J: TRBJ2-1

DNA: TGTGCCATCGGAGCGTTCTCCTACAATGAGCAGTTCTTC
CDR3: CAIGAFSYNEQFF
D: .
V: TRBV28
size: .
J: TRBJ2-1

DNA: TGTGCCAGTGGCGGGAGAAGCACAGATACGCAGTATTTT
CDR3: CASGGRSTDTQYF
D: TRBD2
V: TRBV19
size: .
J: TRBJ2-3

DNA: TGTGCCAGCAGCCCAAGAGCTATACAGAGCACAGATACGCAGTATTTT
CDR3: CASSPRAIQSTDTQYF
D: .
V: TRBV5-4
size: .
J: TRBJ2-3

DNA: TGTGCCAGCAGCTCAGGACAGGGCGGCAATCAGCCCCAGCATTTT
CDR3: CASSSGQGGNQPQHF
D: TRBD1
V: TRBV6-5
size: few
J: TRBJ1-5

DNA: TGTGCCACCAGCAGAGATGAGGACGAGCAGTACTTC
CDR3: CATSRDEDEQYF
D: .
V: TRBV15
size: medium-sized
J: TRBJ2-7

DNA: TGTGCCAGCTCACCCCGAGGGACCGGGGAGCTGTTTTTT
CDR3: CASSPRGTGELFF
D: .
V: TRBV18
size: .
J: TRBJ2-2

DNA: TGTGCCAGCAGTGGTCTGTTGAGTAGCGGACCACCCTACAATGAGCAGTTCTTC
CDR3: CASSGLLSSGPPYNEQFF
D: .
V: TRBV2
size: .
J: TRBJ2-1

DNA: TGTGCCAGCATGAGGGACAGTCTGAACACTGAAGCTTTCTTT
CDR3: CASMRDSLNTEAFF
D: TRBD1
V: TRBV6-5
size: .
J: TRBJ1-1

DNA: TGTGCCAGCAGTGCGGCGGGGGTTACCGGGGAGCTGTTTTTT
CDR3: CASSAAGVTGELFF
D: TRBD2
V: TRBV2
size: .
J: TRBJ2-2

DNA: TGTGCCAGCAGTTTTGGCCAGTCCTACGAGCAGTACTTC
CDR3: CASSFGQSYEQYF
D: .
V: TRBV27
size: .
J: TRBJ2-7

DNA: TGTGCCAGCAGCATAGGGACAGTTCTTTCCTACGAGCAGTACTTC
CDR3: CASSIGTVLSYEQYF
D: .
V: TRBV21-1
size: .
J: TRBJ2-7

DNA: TGTGCCAGCAGTTACTCGAGTCAGGGCGATAATTCACCCCTCCACTTT
CDR3: CASSYSSQGDNSPLHF
D: .
V: TRBV6-5
size: .
J: TRBJ1-6

DNA: TGTGCCATCAGTACTCCGGGACTAGCGGGACGGAGCTCCTACGAGCAGTACTTC
CDR3: CAISTPGLAGRSSYEQYF
D: TRBD2
V: TRBV10-3
size: .
J: TRBJ2-7

DNA: TGCGCCAGCAGCCAAGATCTGGCGGGAGCCACCTCCTACGAGCAGTACTTC
CDR3: CASSQDLAGATSYEQYF
D: TRBD2
V: TRBV4-3
size: .
J: TRBJ2-7

DNA: TGCGCCAGCAGCGCCTTGGGGGCGGGCACTGAAGCTTTCTTT
CDR3: CASSALGAGTEAFF
D: .
V: TRBV5-1
size: once
J: TRBJ1-1

DNA: TGTGCCAGCAGTGAATTGGGGGGGGATGAGAACACTGAAGCTTTCTTT
CDR3: CASSELGGDENTEAFF
D: .
V: TRBV25-1
size: .
J: TRBJ1-1

DNA: TGCAGTGCTAGTTCCCCTGGACAGTACTATGGCTACACCTTC
CDR3: CSASSPGQYYGYTF
D: .
V: TRBV20-1
size: few
J: TRBJ1-2

DNA: TGTGCCAGCAGTTACAGACTAGGAGGGCAAGAGACCCAGTACTTC
CDR3: CASSYRLGGQETQYF
D: .
V: TRBV6-2/TRBV6-3
size: .
J: TRBJ2-5

DNA: TGTGCCAGCAGCTTAACGCCCCTAGTCTCAGATACGCAGTATTTT
CDR3: CASSLTPLVSDTQYF
D: .
V: TRBV7-3
size: once
J: TRBJ2-3

DNA: TGTGCCAGCAGCGCTGGGACTAGCGGAATTAACGAGCAGTTCTTC
CDR3: CASSAGTSGINEQFF
D: TRBD2
V: TRBV6-2/TRBV6-3
size: .
J: TRBJ2-1

DNA: TGCAGCGTCCCCCCGGGTTTGGCTAGCGGGAGCGGCGAGGAGACCCAGTACTTC
CDR3: CSVPPGLASGSGEETQYF
D: TRBD2
V: TRBV29-1
size: .
J: TRBJ2-5

DNA: TGTGCCAGCAGCCATAGCGGGTCCACCGCCGGGGAGCTGTTTTTT
CDR3: CASSHSGSTAGELFF
D: TRBD2
V: TRBV11-2
size: .
J: TRBJ2-2

DNA: TGTGCCAGCAGCCAAGAAGAGGACACCGGGGAGCTGTTTTTT
CDR3: CASSQEEDTGELFF
D: .
V: TRBV3-1/TRBV3-2
size: .
J: TRBJ2-2

DNA: TGCAGCGCACGACAGACTGATAATTCACCCCTCCACTTT
CDR3: CSARQTDNSPLHF
D: .
V: TRBV29-1
size: .
J: TRBJ1-6

DNA: TGCAGTGCTAGTTACCACAGGACAGATACGCAGTATTTT
CDR3: CSASYHRTDTQYF
D: .
V: TRBV20-1
size: .
J: TRBJ2-3

DNA: TGCGCCAGCAGCTTGGCCTCACAACCAGGCACTGAAGCTTTCTTT
CDR3: CASSLASQPGTEAFF
D: .
V: TRBV5-1
size: once
J: TRBJ1-1

DNA: TGTGCCACCAGCAGAGATCGGCTAGCCTACAATGAGCAGTTCTTC
CDR3: CATSRDRLAYNEQFF
D: .
V: TRBV15
size: .
J: TRBJ2-1

DNA: TGTGCCTGGAGTATGTTGGCCTCCTACAATGAGCAGTTCTTC
CDR3: CAWSMLASYNEQFF
D: .
V: TRBV30
size: .
J: TRBJ2-1

DNA: TGCGCCAGCAGCGACTGGCCCGGGGAGCTGTTTTTT
CDR3: CASSDWPGELFF
D: .
V: TRBV10-1
size: .
J: TRBJ2-2

DNA: TGTGCCAGCAGTTCCGGGACAGGTGGAGATACGCAGTATTTT
CDR3: CASSSGTGGDTQYF
D: TRBD1
V: TRBV6-6
size: .
J: TRBJ2-3

DNA: TGTGCCAGCAGCTCGGGGACTAGCGGGAGCGTAGATACGCAGTATTTT
CDR3: CASSSGTSGSVDTQYF
D: TRBD2
V: TRBV7-6
size: .
J: TRBJ2-3

DNA: TGTGCCAGCAGCCTACGGGAGGGCCTAGGGGAGCAGTTCTTC
CDR3: CASSLREGLGEQFF
D: TRBD2
V: TRBV7-9
size: .
J: TRBJ2-1

DNA: TGTGCCAGCAGCGTAAACCCTGGGGGGATAGAGACCCAGTACTTC
CDR3: CASSVNPGGIETQYF
D: .
V: TRBV9
size: .
J: TRBJ2-5

DNA: TGTGCCAGCAGTCCAGGGTACGGTGAAGCTTTCTTT
CDR3: CASSPGYGEAFF
D: .
V: TRBV5-4
size: .
J: TRBJ1-1

DNA: TGTGCCTGGGACAGGGGATCGAACACTGAAGCTTTCTTT
CDR3: CAWDRGSNTEAFF
D: TRBD1
V: TRBV30
size: .
J: TRBJ1-1

DNA: TGTGCCAGCAAGGGAAGAGGGGGTACCGGGGAGCTGTTTTTT
CDR3: CASKGRGGTGELFF
D: .
V: TRBV21-1
size: .
J: TRBJ2-2

DNA: TGCGCCAGCAGCCAAGATTTCGGGACTAGAATAGGTGAGCAGTTCTTC
CDR3: CASSQDFGTRIGEQFF
D: TRBD2
V: TRBV4-3
size: .
J: TRBJ2-1

DNA: TGTGCCAGCAGCTTATTTTTCCAGGGTGATCGCTACACCTTC
CDR3: CASSLFFQGDRYTF
D: .
V: TRBV5-6
size: .
J: TRBJ1-2

DNA: TGTGCCAGTAGCCCCGGACGGCTCGGACTAAACTATGGCTACACCTTC
CDR3: CASSPGRLGLNYGYTF
D: .
V: TRBV19
size: .
J: TRBJ1-2